A selection of T cell receptor beta chains follows, all from one sample in a study of CD8 T cell repertoires and HIV-1 epitope variants. TCRdb's copy holds only in-frame clones and misses some; the assay was immunoSEQ multiplex PCR. The data contain roughly 5,000 clones, less than 75% of them singletons. Their recognized antigens are unknown. Sequencing used cultured CD8+ T cells derived from PBMCs. Every receptor here comes from a male donor with HIV. Both conserved end residues are part of each CDR3. The D gene is left open where the match is weak.

CDR3	DNA	J	V	D
CASSFGTGVDEQFF	TGTGCCAGCAGCTTTGGGACAGGGGTCGATGAGCAGTTCTTC	TRBJ2-1	TRBV7-6	TRBD1
CASSPSWGTYEQYF	TGTGCCAGCAGTCCCTCCTGGGGCACCTACGAGCAGTACTTC	TRBJ2-7	TRBV6-5	-
CASNPSGAGIRNEQFF	TGTGCCAGCAACCCCTCGGGAGCGGGGATACGCAATGAGCAGTTCTTC	TRBJ2-1	TRBV5-4	TRBD2
CASSFLPGTGTEQFF	TGTGCCAGCAGTTTCCTACCCGGGACAGGGACTGAGCAGTTCTTC	TRBJ2-1	TRBV28	TRBD1
CASSSTTTSGNNTGELFF	TGTGCCAGCAGTTCAACGACAACTAGCGGGAACAACACCGGGGAGCTGTTTTTT	TRBJ2-2	TRBV27	TRBD2
CASSQDAGDWSNQPQHF	TGCGCCAGCAGCCAAGATGCCGGGGATTGGAGCAATCAGCCCCAGCATTTT	TRBJ1-5	TRBV4-3	-
CSFLGTGSGRDYGYTF	TGCAGCTTCCTAGGAACAGGGTCGGGAAGAGACTATGGCTACACCTTC	TRBJ1-2	TRBV29-1	-
CASSLGQGNEQYF	TGTGCCAGCAGCTTGGGACAGGGGAACGAGCAGTACTTC	TRBJ2-7	TRBV5-4	TRBD1
CASSRMSGGTGELFF	TGTGCCAGCAGTCGTATGAGCGGGGGGACCGGGGAGCTGTTTTTT	TRBJ2-2	TRBV5-6	TRBD2
CASSQALGASSYNEQFF	TGTGCCAGCAGCCAAGCTTTGGGGGCGAGCTCCTACAATGAGCAGTTCTTC	TRBJ2-1	TRBV4-2	-
CASSSVDRDQETQYF	TGTGCCAGCAGTTCCGTCGACCGAGACCAAGAGACCCAGTACTTC	TRBJ2-5	TRBV28	-
CASSATGGTEAFF	TGTGCCAGCAGTGCCACAGGGGGCACTGAAGCTTTCTTT	TRBJ1-1	TRBV6-6	TRBD1
CASSLETGELFF	TGTGCCAGCAGTTTAGAGACCGGGGAGCTGTTTTTT	TRBJ2-2	TRBV28	-